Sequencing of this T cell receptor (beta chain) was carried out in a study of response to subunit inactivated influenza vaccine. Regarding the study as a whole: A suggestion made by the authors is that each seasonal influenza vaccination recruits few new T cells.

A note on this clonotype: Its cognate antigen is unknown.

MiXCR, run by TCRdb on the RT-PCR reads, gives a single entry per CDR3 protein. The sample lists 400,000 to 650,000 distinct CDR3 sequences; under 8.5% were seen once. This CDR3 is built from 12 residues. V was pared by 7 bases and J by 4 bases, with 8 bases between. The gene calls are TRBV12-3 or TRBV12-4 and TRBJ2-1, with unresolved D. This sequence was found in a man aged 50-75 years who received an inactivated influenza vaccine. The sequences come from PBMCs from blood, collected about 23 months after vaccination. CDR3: CASTLRYNEQFF. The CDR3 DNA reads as TGTGCCAGCACCCTACGGTACAATGAGCAGTTCTTC.